This TCR beta chain was documented in a study of T cells after yellow fever vaccination (dated by TCRdb to between 2018 and 2020). A note on the overall study: The SMART-Seq v4 Ultra Low Input RNA kit was used to prepare libraries from fractions with low cell numbers. Bulk TCR alpha and beta repertoires were sequenced longitudinally to track T-cell clones before and after primary and booster YFV17D yellow fever vaccination. Two healthy male donors, one aged 18 to 29 and one aged 30 to 40 years, made up the cohort. Blood samples were taken at several timepoints before and after primary and secondary immunization, and bulk PBMC replicates and cell subsets were isolated.

TCR cDNA was synthesized by 5'RACE template switching, which introduced a universal primer site and unique molecular identifiers. Priming of cDNA synthesis was performed from both the TCR alpha and TCR beta constant segments. Library amplification used two PCR steps, and the second PCR step added sample barcodes and sequencing adapters. Sequencing of libraries was done on Illumina HiSeq 2500 (2x100 bp) or NovaSeq (2x150 bp). The authors' pipeline ran thus. Reads were demultiplexed and collapsed into UMI consensus sequences with MIGEC, and V(D)J alignment was performed with MiXCR. Using edgeR on replicate PBMC samples, clonotypes were called vaccine-responding if FDR was below 0.01 and the log2 fold change was above 5 up to day 15. Each bulk clonotype was labeled CD4 or CD8 based on which sequenced repertoire, CD4 or CD8, contained the clonotype at higher abundance. TCRdb reprocessing: public reads trimmed at Q25 with fastp, clones called with MiXCR, in-frame beta chains kept. Rows merge per CDR3 protein into single entries with the most common DNA and genes. It is TCRdb's table, rather than the study itself, that gives the V and J calls and clone size. The sample contains about 340,000 distinct CDR3 sequences, about 9.5% of them found a single time. More than 15% of the sample goes to the ten largest clones.

The germline V gene yields KGHSH for CDR1 and LQKENI for CDR2. Inclusive of the bounding cysteine and phenylalanine, the CDR3 is 13 residues long. Solely the CDR3 DNA is kept, with 39 bases framed from the first base. Trimming costs V 1 base and J 8 bases, and their ends lie 11 bases apart. The meaning of the sample's treatment or condition label: live attenuated yellow fever vaccine strain. At every blood-draw timepoint, two biological replicates of bulk PBMCs were collected. PBMCs were isolated from peripheral blood using a standard Ficoll-Paque protocol. TriZol was used to extract RNA from bulk PBMCs, CD4 and CD8 fractions, and dextramer-positive and dextramer-negative fractions. The paper's findings and limits, for the study overall: Because the study included only two donors, the extent to which the findings can be generalized is limited. A small fraction of clonotypes appeared in both the CD4 and CD8 compartments, likely as a result of convergent recombination. FACS-sorted repertoires could contain abundant contaminating clonotypes from the bulk population, so computational filtering was required. Most clones expanded after primary vaccination were re-detected after the booster (almost 97% of CD4 and 88% of CD8), suggesting broad memory maintenance. The secondary T-cell response was weaker than the primary response but faster, peaking on day 5 instead of day 15.

As for this clonotype: No cognate antigen has been identified for it. No much larger clone exists at a distance of one base, and base qualities are not known.

This receptor was taken from a man aged 18 to 29 who received the YFV17D yellow fever vaccine. This material consisted of PBMCs, taken on the day of the first yellow fever vaccination. The V and J genes are TRBV18 and TRBJ1-1; the D gene cannot be named for sure. The CDR3 loop reads CASSPQDIREAFF. In nucleotides, the sequence is TGTGCCAGCTCACCACAAGATATAAGGGAAGCTTTCTTT.